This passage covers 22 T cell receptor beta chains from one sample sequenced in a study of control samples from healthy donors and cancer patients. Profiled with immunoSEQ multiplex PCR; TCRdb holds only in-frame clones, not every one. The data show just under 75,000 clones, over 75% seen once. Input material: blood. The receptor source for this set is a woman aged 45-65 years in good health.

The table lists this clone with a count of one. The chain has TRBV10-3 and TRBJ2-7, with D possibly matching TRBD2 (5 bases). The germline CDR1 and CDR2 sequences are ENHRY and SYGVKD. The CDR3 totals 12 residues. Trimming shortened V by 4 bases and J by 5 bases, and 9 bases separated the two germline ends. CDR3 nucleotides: TGTGCCATCAGTGTCGGGGAGAACGAGCAGTACTTC. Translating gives CAISVGENEQYF.

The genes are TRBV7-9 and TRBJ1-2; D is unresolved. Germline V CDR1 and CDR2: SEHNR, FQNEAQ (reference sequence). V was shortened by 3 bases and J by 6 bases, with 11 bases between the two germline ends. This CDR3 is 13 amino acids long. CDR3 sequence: CASSFWEADGYTF. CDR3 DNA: TGTGCCAGCAGCTTCTGGGAAGCGGATGGCTACACCTTC.

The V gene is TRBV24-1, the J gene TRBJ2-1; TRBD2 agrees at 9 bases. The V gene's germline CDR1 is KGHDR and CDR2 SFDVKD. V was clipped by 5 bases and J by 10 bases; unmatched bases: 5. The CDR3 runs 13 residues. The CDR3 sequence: CATSVATSGEQFF. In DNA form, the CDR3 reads TGTGCCACCAGTGTTGCGACTAGCGGAGAGCAGTTCTTC.

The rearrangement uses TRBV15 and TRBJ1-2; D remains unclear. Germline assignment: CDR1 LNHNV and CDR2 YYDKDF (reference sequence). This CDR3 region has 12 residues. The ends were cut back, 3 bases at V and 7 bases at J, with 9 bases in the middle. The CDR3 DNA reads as TGTGCCACCAGCAGGGATGCGGTTGGCTACACCTTC. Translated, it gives CATSRDAVGYTF.

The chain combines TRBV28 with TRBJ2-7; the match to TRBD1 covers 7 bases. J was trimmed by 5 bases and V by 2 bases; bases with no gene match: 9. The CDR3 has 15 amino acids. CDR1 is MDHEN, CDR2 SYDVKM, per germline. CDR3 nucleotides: TGTGCCAGCAGTTTACGGTCAGGGGGTAGGAACGAGCAGTACTTC. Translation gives CASSLRSGGRNEQYF.

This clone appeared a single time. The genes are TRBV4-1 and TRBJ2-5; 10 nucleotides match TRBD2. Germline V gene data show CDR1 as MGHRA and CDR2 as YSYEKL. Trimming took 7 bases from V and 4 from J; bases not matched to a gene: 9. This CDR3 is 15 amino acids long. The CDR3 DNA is TGCGCCAGCATGAACCTAGCGGGAGACGCAGAGACCCAGTACTTC. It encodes CASMNLAGDAETQYF.

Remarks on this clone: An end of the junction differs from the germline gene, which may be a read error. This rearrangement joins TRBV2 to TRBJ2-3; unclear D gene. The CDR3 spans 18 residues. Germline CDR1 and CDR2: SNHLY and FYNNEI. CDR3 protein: CVSSEARLSRVGTDTQYF. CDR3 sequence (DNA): TGTGTCAGCAGTGAAGCTAGGCTGAGTAGAGTAGGCACAGATACGCAGTATTTT.

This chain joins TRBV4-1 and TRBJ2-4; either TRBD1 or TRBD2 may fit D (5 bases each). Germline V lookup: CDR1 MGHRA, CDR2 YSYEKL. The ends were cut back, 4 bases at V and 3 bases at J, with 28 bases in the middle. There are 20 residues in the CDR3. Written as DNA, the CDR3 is TGCGCCAGCAGCCGGGGCTTTGGGTCTGGAGCCCGCGGAGGCAAAAACATTCAGTACTTC. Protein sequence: CASSRGFGSGARGGKNIQYF.

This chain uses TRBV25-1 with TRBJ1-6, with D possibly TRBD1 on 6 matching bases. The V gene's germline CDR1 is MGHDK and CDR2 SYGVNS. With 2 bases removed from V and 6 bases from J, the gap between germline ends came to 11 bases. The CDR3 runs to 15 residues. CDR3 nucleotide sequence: TGTGCCAGCAGTGAAGTCGGACAGATTAATTCACCCCTCCACTTT. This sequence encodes CASSEVGQINSPLHF. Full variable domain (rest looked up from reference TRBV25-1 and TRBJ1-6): EADIYQTPRYLVIGTGKKITLECSQTMGHDKMYWYQQDPGMELHLIHYSYGVNSTEKGDLSSESTVSRIRTEHFPLTLESARPSHTSQYLCASSEVGQINSPLHFGNGTRLTVT.

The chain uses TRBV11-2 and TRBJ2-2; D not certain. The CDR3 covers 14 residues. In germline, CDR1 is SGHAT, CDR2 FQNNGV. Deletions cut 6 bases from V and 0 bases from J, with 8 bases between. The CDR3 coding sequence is TGTGCCAGCAGTACGACACCGAACACCGGGGAGCTGTTTTTT. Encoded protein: CASSTTPNTGELFF.

CDR3 DNA: TGTGCCAGCAGCCCTCGGACGGAAATCTCTGGAAACACCATATATTTT. Amino acid sequence: CASSPRTEISGNTIYF. This chain uses TRBV3-1 (or the pseudogene TRBV3-2) with TRBJ1-3; D gene unclear. Germline assignment: CDR1 LGHDT and CDR2 YNNKEL (reference sequence). V was clipped by 4 bases and J by 0 bases, with 13 bases between them. The CDR3 totals 16 residues.

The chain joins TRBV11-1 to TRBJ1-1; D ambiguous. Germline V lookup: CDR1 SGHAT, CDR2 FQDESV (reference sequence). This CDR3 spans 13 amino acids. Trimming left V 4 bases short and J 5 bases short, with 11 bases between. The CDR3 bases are TGTGCCAGCAGCTCGGATTTGGGGACTGAAGCTTTCTTT. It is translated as CASSSDLGTEAFF.

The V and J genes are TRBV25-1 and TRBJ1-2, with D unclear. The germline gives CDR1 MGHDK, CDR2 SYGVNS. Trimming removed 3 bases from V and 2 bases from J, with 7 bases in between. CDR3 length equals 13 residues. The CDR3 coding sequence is TGTGCCAGCAGTGATCTGATGAACTATGGCTACACCTTC. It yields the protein CASSDLMNYGYTF.

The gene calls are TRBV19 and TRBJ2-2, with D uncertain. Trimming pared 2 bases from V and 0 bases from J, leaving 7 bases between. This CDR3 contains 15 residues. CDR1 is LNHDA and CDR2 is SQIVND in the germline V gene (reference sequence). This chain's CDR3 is CASSIYTPNTGELFF. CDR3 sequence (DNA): TGTGCCAGTAGTATATACACCCCGAACACCGGGGAGCTGTTTTTT.

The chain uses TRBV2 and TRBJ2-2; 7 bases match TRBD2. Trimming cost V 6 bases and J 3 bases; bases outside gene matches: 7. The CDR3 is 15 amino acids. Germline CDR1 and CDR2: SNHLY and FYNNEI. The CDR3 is CASRPSGAHTGELFF. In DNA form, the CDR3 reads TGTGCCAGCAGGCCTAGCGGAGCACACACCGGGGAGCTGTTTTTT. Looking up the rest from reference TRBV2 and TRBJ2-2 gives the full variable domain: EPEVTQTPSHQVTQMGQEVILRCVPISNHLYFYWYRQILGQKVEFLVSFYNNEISEKSEIFDDQFSVERPDGSNFTLKIRSTKLEDSAMYFCASRPSGAHTGELFFGEGSRLTVL.

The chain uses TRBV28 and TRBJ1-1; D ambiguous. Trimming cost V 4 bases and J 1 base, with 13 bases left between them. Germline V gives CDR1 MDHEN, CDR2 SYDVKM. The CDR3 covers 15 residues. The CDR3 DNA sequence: TGTGCCAGCAGTTCCCCCTTCGAGGGGAACACTGAAGCTTTCTTT. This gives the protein CASSSPFEGNTEAFF. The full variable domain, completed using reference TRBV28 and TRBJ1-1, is DVKVTQSSRYLVKRTGEKVFLECVQDMDHENMFWYRQDPGLGLRLIYFSYDVKMKEKGDIPEGYSVSREKKERFSLILESASTNQTSMYLCASSSPFEGNTEAFFGQGTRLTVV.

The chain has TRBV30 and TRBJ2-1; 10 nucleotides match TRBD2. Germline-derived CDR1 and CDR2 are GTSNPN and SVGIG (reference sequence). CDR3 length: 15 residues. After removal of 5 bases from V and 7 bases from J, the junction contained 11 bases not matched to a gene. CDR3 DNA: TGTGCCTGGGCGACTCTAGCGGGAGACGGTAATGAGCAGTTCTTC. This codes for CAWATLAGDGNEQFF. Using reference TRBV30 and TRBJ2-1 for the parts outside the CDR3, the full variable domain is SQTIHQWPATLVQPVGSPLSLECTVEGTSNPNLYWYRQAAGRGLQLLFYSVGIGQISSEVPQNLSASRPQDRQFILSSKKLLLSDSGFYLCAWATLAGDGNEQFFGPGTRLTVL.

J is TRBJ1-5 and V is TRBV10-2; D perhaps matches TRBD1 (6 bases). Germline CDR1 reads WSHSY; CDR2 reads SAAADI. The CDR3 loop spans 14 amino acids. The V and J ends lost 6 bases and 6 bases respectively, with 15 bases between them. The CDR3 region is CASRKRQVGQPQHF. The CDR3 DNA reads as TGCGCCAGCAGGAAACGACAGGTGGGTCAGCCCCAGCATTTT.

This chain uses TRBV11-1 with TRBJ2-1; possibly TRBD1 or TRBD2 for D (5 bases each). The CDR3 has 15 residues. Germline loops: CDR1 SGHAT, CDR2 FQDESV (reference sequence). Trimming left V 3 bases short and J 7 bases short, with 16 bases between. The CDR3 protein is CASSLGTGSGNEQFF. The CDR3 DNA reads TGTGCCAGCAGCTTGGGTACAGGATCGGGGAATGAGCAGTTCTTC.

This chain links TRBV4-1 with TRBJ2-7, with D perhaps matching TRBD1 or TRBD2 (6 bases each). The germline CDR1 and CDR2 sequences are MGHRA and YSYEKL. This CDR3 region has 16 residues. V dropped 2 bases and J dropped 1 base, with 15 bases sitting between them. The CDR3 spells CASSQPTGAGSYEQYF. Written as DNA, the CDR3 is TGCGCCAGCAGCCAACCGACAGGAGCGGGTTCCTACGAGCAGTACTTC.

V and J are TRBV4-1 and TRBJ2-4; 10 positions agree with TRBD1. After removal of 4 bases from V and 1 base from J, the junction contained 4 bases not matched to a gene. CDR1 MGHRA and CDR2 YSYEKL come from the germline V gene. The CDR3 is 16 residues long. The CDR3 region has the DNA TGCGCCAGCAGCCCCGGACAGGGGGGGGCCAAAAACATTCAGTACTTC. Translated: CASSPGQGGAKNIQYF.

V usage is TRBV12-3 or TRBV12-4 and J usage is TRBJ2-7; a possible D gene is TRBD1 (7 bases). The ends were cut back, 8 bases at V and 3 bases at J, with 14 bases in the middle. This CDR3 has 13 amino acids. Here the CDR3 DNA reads TGTGCCAGCTCTGGGCAGGGGGGCTACGAGCAGTACTTC. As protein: CASSGQGGYEQYF.